This passage covers 3 T cell receptor beta chains from one sample sequenced in a study of siplizumab effects on memory and regulatory T cells. The data were produced by immunoSEQ multiplex PCR, yet TCRdb's version contains in-frame clones alone and is incomplete. The sample carries 85,000 to 130,000 clones, about 93% recorded once. Specimen: Tregs sorted from blood. Receptors originate from a human donor in good health.

This chain connects TRBV5-1 to TRBJ1-3; D ambiguous. V was cut by 0 bases and J by 0 bases, with 10 bases left in between. CDR1 is SGHRS and CDR2 is YFSETQ in the germline V gene. The CDR3 runs 16 residues. The CDR3 sequence: CASSLDAVISGNTIYF. DNA for the CDR3: TGCGCCAGCAGCTTGGATGCGGTTATCTCTGGAAACACCATATATTTT.

The CDR3 region has the DNA TGTGCCAGCAGAGGGGGAGCCAAAAACATTCAGTACTTC. Protein: CASRGGAKNIQYF. This chain uses TRBV6-6 with TRBJ2-4; D perhaps matches TRBD1 (6 bases). This CDR3 has 13 residues. The ends were cut back, 6 bases at V and 0 bases at J, with 6 bases in the middle. Germline loops: CDR1 MNHNY, CDR2 SVGAGI (reference sequence).

The rearrangement uses TRBV5-1 and TRBJ2-5; D gene unclear. The CDR3 is 14 residues long. Germline V gene lookup returns CDR1 SGHRS and CDR2 YFSETQ. The V and J ends lost 0 bases and 3 bases respectively, with 9 bases between them. The CDR3 DNA follows: TGCGCCAGCAGCTTGGGGTCGAGTGAAGAGACCCAGTACTTC. Residues: CASSLGSSEETQYF.